This paragraph reports one TCR beta chain. Authors' processing steps: Using reference gene primer amplification, nucleated cell counts were estimated. TCRdb's copy holds only in-frame clones and misses some; the assay was immunoSEQ multiplex PCR. V and J calls plus clone size are reproduced from that table; the DNA served to infer D and trimming. Here the sample spans approximately 230,000 clones, about 89% being singletons. The data derive from a study of blood T cell repertoires in COVID-19. CDR3 length: 15 amino acids. The V and J ends lost 1 base and 4 bases respectively, with 13 bases between them. Germline-derived CDR1 and CDR2 are SGHAT and FQNNGV. Participants reported their clinical history, and cohort assignment relied on those reports.

Specimen: PBMCs or T cells enriched from blood (not recorded which). This receptor was identified in a woman between 25 and 40 years old who had recovered from COVID-19. This chain links TRBV11-2 with TRBJ1-2, with a weak D call TRBD1 (6 bases). CDR3 nucleotides: TGTGCCAGCAGCTTAGTTGGACAGCCAATCTATGGCTACACCTTC. It codes for CASSLVGQPIYGYTF.